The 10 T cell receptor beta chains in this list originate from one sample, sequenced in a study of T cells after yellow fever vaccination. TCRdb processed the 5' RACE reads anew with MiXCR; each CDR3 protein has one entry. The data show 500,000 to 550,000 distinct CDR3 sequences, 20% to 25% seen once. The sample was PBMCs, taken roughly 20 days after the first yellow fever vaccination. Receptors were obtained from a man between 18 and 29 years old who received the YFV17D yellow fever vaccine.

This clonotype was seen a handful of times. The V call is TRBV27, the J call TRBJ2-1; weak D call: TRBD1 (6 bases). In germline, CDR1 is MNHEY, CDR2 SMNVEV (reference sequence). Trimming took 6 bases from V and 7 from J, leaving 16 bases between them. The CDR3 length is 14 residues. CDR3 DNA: TGTGCCAGCAGACAGGGACCATCTTGGAATGAGCAGTTCTTC. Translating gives CASRQGPSWNEQFF.

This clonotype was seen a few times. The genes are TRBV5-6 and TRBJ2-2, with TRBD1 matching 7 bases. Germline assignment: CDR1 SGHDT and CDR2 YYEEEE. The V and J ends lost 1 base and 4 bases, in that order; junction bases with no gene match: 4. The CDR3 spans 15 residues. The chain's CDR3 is CASSLRGPVTGELFF. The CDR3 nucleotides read TGTGCCAGCAGCTTGAGGGGGCCCGTCACCGGGGAGCTGTTTTTT.

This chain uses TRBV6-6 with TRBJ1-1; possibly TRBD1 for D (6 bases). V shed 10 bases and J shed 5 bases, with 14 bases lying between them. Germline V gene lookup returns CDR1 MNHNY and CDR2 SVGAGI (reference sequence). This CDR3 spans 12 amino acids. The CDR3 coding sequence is TGTGCCACCGGACAGATTTTAACTGAAGCTTTCTTT. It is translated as CATGQILTEAFF.

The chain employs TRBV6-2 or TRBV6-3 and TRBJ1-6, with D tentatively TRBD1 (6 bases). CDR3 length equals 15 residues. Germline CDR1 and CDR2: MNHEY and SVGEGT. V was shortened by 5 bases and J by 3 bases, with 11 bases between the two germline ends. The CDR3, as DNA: TGTGCCAGCAGTGAGCAGGGGTTCTATAATTCACCCCTCCACTTT. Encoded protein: CASSEQGFYNSPLHF.

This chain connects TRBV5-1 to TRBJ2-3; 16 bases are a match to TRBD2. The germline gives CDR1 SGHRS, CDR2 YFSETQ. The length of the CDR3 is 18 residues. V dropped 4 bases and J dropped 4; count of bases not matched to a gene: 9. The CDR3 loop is CASSPGTSGGAGADTQYF. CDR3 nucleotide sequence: TGCGCCAGCAGCCCCGGGACTAGCGGGGGGGCTGGGGCAGATACGCAGTATTTT. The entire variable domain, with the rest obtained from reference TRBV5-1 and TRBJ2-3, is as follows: KAGVTQTPRYLIKTRGQQVTLSCSPISGHRSVSWYQQTPGQGLQFLFEYFSETQRNKGNFPGRFSGRQFSNSRSEMNVSTLELGDSALYLCASSPGTSGGAGADTQYFGPGTRLTVL.

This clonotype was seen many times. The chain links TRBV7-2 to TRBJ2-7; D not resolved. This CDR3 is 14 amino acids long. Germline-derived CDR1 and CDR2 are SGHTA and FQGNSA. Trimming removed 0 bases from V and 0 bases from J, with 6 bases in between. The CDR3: CASSLAASSYEQYF. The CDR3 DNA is TGTGCCAGCAGCTTAGCGGCTAGCTCCTACGAGCAGTACTTC.

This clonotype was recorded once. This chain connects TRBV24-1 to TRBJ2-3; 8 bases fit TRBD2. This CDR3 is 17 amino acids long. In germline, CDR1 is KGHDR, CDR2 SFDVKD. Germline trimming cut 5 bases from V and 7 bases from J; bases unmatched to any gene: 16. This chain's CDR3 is CATSAAPGLVVVYTQYF. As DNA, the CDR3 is TGTGCCACCAGTGCCGCGCCGGGACTAGTCGTGGTATATACGCAGTATTTT.

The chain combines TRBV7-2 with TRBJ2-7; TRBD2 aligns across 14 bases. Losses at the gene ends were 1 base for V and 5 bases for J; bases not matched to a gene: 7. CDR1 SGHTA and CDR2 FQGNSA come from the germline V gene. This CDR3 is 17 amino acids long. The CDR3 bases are TGTGCCAGCAGCTTAGGACTAGCGGGGGGGCCGAGGGACGAGCAGTACTTC. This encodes CASSLGLAGGPRDEQYF.

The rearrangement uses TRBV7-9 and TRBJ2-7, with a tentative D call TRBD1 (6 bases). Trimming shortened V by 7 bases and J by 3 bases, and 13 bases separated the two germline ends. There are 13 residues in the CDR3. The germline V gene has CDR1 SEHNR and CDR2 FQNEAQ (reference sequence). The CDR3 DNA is TGTGCCAGCATTAAGGGCAGGGGCTACGAGCAGTACGTC. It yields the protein CASIKGRGYEQYV.

The CDR3 bases are TGTGCCAGCAGCCCCGCGGGAGTATACAATGAGCAGTTCTTC. This gives the protein CASSPAGVYNEQFF. The rearrangement uses TRBV7-9 and TRBJ2-1; 7 bases fit TRBD2. The germline CDR1 and CDR2 sequences are SEHNR and FQNEAQ (reference sequence). V shed 5 bases and J 4 bases; nucleotides not matched to a gene: 5. The CDR3 loop spans 14 amino acids.